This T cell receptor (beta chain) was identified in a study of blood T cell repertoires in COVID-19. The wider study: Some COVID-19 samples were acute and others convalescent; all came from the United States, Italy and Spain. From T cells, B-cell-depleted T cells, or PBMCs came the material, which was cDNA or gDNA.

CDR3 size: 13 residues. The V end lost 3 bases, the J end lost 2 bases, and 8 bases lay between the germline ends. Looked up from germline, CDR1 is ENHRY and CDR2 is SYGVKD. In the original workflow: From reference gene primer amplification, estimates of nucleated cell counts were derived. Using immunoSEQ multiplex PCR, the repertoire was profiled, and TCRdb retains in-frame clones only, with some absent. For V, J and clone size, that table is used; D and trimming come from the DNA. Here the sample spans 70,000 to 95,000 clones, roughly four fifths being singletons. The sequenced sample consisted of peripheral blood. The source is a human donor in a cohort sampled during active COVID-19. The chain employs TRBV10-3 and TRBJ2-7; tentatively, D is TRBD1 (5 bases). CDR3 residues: CAISDGAAYEQYF. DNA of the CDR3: TGTGCCATCAGTGATGGGGCGGCCTACGAGCAGTACTTC.